This T cell receptor beta chain was found in a study of breast tumors, draining lymph nodes, adjacent tissues. Breast cancer patients provided tissue from their axillary draining lymph nodes. Overall study results and limits: Tumors had less TCR diversity than lymph nodes, more than nontumor tissue.

MiXCR, run by TCRdb on the multiplex PCR reads, gives a single entry per CDR3 protein. This sample has 270,000 or so distinct CDR3 sequences; about 33% occur once, and the top ten carry 1.1%. Trimming removed 5 bases from V and 0 bases from J; junction bases left unmatched: 8. CDR1 and CDR2 (germline): MNHEY, SVGAGI. The CDR3 consists of 16 residues. Comments on this clonotype: The antigen is undetermined.

The clonotype originates from a female donor with breast cancer. Some clones in this sample may be carry-over from other donors' samples. Material: axillary lymph node tissue. The rearrangement joins TRBV6-5 to TRBJ1-1; the match to TRBD1 covers 8 bases. The CDR3 DNA is TGTGCCAGCAGTAAGTCTCCGGGACAGGTGAACACTGAAGCTTTCTTT. This gives the protein CASSKSPGQVNTEAFF.